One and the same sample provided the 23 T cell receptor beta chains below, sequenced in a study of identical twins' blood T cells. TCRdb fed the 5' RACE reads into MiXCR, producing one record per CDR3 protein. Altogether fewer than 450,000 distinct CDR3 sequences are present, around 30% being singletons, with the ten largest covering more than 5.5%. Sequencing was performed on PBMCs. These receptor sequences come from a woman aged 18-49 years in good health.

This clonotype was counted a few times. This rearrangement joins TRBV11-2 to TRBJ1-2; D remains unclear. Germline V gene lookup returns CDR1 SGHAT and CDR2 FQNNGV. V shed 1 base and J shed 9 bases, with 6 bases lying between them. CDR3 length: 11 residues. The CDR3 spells CASSLGASYTF. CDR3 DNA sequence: TGTGCCAGCAGCTTAGGTGCTAGCTACACCTTC.

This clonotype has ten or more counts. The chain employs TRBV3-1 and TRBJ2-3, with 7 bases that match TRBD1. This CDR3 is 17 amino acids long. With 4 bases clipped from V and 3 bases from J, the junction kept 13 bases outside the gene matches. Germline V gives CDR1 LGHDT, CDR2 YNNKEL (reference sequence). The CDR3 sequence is CASSPHSTGTVTDTQYF. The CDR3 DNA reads TGTGCCAGCAGCCCACACTCGACCGGGACAGTTACAGATACGCAGTATTTT.

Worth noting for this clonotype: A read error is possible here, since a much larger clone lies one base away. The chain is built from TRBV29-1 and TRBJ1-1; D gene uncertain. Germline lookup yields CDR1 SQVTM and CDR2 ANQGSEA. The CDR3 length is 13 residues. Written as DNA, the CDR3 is TGCAGCGTTCGCTTTAAAATGAACACTGAAGCTTCCTTT. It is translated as CSVRFKMNTEASF.

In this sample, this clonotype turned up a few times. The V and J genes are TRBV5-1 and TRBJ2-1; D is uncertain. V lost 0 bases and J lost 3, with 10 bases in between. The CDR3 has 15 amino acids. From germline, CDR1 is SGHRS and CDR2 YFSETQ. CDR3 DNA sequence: TGCGCCAGCAGCTTGGATGCGCCCGGCTACAATGAGCAGTTCTTC. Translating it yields CASSLDAPGYNEQFF.

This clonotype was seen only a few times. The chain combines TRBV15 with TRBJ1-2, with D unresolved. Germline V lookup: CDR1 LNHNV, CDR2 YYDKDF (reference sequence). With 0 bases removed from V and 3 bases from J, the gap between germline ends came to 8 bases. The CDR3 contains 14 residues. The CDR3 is CATSRDVSDYGYTF. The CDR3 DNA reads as TGTGCCACCAGCAGAGATGTTTCAGACTATGGCTACACCTTC. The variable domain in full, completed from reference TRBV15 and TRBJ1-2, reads DAMVIQNPRYQVTQFGKPVTLSCSQTLNHNVMYWYQQKSSQAPKLLFHYYDKDFNNEADTPDNFQSRRPNTSFCFLDIRSPGLGDTAMYLCATSRDVSDYGYTFGSGTRLTVV.

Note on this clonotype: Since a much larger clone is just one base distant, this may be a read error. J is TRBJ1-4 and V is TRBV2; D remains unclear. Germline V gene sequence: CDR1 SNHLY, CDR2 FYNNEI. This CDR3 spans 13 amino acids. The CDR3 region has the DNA TGTGTCAGCAGTGATGGAGTTGGGGAAAAACTGTTTTTT. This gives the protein CVSSDGVGEKLFF.

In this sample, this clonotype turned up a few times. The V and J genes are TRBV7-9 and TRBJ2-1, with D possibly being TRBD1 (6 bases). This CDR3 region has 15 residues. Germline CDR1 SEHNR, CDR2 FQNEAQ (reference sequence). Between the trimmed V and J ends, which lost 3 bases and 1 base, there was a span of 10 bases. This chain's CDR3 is CASSLQGMSYNEQFF. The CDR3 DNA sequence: TGTGCCAGCAGCTTGCAGGGGATGTCCTACAATGAGCAGTTCTTC.

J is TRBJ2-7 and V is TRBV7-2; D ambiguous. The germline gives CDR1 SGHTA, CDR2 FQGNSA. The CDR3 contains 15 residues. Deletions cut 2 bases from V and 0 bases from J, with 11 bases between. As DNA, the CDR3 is TGTGCCAGCAGCTTAACCTTGCTAGACTCCTACGAGCAGTACTTC. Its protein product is CASSLTLLDSYEQYF.

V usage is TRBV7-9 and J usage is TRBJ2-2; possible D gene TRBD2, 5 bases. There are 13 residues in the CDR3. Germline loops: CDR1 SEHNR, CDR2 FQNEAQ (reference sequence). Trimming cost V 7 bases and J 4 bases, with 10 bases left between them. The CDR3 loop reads CASTLGGTGELFF. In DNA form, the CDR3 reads TGTGCCAGCACACTAGGTGGCACCGGGGAGCTGTTTTTT.

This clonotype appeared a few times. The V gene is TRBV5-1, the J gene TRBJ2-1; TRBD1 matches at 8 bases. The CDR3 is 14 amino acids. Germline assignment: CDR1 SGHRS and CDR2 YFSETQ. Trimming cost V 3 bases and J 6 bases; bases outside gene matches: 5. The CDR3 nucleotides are TGCGCCAGCAGCTCAGGACAGGGACTCAATGAGCAGTTCTTC. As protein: CASSSGQGLNEQFF.

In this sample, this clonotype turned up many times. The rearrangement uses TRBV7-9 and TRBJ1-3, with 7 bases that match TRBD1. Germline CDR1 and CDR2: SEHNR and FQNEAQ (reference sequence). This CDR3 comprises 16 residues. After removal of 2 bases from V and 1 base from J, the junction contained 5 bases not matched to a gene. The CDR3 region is CASSLTGATSGNTIYF. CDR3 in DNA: TGTGCCAGCAGCTTAACAGGGGCGACTTCTGGAAACACCATATATTTT. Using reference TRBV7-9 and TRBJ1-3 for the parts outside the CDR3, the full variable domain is DTGVSQNPRHKITKRGQNVTFRCDPISEHNRLYWYRQTLGQGPEFLTYFQNEAQLEKSRLLSDRFSAERPKGSFSTLEIQRTEQGDSAMYLCASSLTGATSGNTIYFGEGSWLTVV.

For the CDR3, the DNA is TGCGCCAGCAGCTTTAGCACCCCCCAACTTAGTGAGCAGTTCTTC. It yields the protein CASSFSTPQLSEQFF. This chain uses TRBV5-1 with TRBJ2-1; D remains unclear. Trimming took 2 bases from V and 9 from J, leaving 18 bases between them. CDR1 SGHRS and CDR2 YFSETQ come from the germline V gene. CDR3 size: 15 residues.

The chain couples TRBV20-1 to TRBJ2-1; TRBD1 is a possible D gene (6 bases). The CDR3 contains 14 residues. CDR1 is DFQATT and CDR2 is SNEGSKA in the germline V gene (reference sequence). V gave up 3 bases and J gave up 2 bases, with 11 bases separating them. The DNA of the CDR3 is TGCAGTGCTAGTCCCGGGACACCCTACAATGAGCAGTTCTTC. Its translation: CSASPGTPYNEQFF.

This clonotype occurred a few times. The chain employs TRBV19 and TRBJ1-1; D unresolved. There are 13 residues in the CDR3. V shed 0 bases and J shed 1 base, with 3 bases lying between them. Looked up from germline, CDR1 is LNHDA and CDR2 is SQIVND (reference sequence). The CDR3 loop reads CASSIDRNTEAFF. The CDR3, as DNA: TGTGCCAGTAGTATAGACCGGAACACTGAAGCTTTCTTT.

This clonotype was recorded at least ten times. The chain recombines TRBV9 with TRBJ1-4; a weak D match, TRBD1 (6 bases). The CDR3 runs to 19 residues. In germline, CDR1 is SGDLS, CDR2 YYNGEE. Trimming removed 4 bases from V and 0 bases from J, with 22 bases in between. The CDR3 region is CASSSRITTGTATNEKLFF. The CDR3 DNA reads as TGTGCCAGCAGCTCGCGGATCACAACAGGGACCGCAACTAATGAAAAACTGTTTTTT.

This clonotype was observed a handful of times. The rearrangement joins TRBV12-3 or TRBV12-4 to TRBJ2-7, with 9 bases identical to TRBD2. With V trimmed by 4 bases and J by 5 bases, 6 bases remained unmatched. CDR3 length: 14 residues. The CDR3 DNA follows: TGTGCCAGCAGTTCCGAGCGGGGGGCTCACGAGCAGTACTTC. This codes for CASSSERGAHEQYF.

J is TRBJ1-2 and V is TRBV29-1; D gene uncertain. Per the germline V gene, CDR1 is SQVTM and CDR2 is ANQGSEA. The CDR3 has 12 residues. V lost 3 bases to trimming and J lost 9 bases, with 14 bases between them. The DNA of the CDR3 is TGCAGCGTTGACTCAATCGGCGGACGCTACACCTTC. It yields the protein CSVDSIGGRYTF. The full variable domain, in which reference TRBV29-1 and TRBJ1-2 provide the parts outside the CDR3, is SAVISQKPSRDICQRGTSLTIQCQVDSQVTMMFWYRQQPGQSLTLIATANQGSEATYESGFVIDKFPISRPNLTFSTLTVSNMSPEDSSIYLCSVDSIGGRYTFGSGTRLTVV.

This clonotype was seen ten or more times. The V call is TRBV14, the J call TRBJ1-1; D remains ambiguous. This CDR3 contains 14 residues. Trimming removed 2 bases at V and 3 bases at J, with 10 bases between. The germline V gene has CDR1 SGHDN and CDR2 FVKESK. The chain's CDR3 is CASSQTLGYTEAFF. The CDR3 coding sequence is TGTGCCAGCAGCCAAACCCTTGGCTACACTGAAGCTTTCTTT. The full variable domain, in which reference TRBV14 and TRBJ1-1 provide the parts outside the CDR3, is EAGVTQFPSHSVIEKGQTVTLRCDPISGHDNLYWYRRVMGKEIKFLLHFVKESKQDESGMPNNRFLAERTGGTYSTLKVQPAELEDSGVYFCASSQTLGYTEAFFGQGTRLTVV.

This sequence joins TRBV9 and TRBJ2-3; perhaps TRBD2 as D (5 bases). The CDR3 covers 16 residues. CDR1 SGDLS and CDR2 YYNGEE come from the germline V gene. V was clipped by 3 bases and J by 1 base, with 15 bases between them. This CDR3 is CASSAEGQRGTDTQYF. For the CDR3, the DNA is TGTGCCAGCAGCGCCGAGGGCCAACGTGGCACAGATACGCAGTATTTT.

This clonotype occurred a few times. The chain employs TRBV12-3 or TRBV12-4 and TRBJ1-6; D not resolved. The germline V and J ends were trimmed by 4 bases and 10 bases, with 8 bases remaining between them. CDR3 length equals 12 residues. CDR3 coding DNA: TGTGCCAGCAGTTCCAATGGGTCACCCCTCCACTTT. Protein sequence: CASSSNGSPLHF.

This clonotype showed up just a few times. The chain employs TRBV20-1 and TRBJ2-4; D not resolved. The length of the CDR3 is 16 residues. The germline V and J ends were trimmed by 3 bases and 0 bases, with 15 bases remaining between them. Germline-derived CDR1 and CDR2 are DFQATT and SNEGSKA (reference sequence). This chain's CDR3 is CSASVGEFLAKNIQYF. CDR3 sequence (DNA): TGCAGTGCTAGTGTTGGAGAATTCTTAGCCAAAAACATTCAGTACTTC.

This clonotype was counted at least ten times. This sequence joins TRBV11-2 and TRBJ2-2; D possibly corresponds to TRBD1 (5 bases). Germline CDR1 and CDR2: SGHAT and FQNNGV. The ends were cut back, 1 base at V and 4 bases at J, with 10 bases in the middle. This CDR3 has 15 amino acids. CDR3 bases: TGTGCCAGCAGCTTAGCGGACATGGTCACCGGGGAGCTGTTTTTT. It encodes CASSLADMVTGELFF. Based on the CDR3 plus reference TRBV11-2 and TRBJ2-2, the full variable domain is EAGVAQSPRYKIIEKRQSVAFWCNPISGHATLYWYQQILGQGPKLLIQFQNNGVVDDSQLPKDRFSAERLKGVDSTLKIQPAKLEDSAVYLCASSLADMVTGELFFGEGSRLTVL.

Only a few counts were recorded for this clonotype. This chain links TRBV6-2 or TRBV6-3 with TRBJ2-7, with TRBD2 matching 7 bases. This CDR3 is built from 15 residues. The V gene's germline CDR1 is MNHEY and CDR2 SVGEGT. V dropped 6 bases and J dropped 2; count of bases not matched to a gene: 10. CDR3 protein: CASRTGLAVTYEQYF. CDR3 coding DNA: TGTGCCAGCAGGACGGGCCTAGCGGTAACCTACGAGCAGTACTTC.